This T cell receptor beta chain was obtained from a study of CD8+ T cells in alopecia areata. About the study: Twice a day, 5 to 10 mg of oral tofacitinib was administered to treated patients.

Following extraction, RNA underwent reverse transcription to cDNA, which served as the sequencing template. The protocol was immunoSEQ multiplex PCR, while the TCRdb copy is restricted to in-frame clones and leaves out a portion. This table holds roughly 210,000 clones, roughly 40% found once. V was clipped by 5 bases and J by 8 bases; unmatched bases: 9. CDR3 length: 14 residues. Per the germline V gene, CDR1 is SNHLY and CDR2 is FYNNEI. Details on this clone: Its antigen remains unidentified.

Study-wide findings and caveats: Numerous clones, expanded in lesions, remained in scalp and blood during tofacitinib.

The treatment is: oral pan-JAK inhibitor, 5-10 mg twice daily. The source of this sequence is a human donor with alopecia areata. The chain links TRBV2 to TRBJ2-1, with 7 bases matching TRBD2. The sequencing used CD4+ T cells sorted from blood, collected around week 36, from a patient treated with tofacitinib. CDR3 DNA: TGTGCCAGCAGTCTGGCGGGAGATCTCTATGAGCAGTTCTTC. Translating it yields CASSLAGDLYEQFF.